A single sample is the source of the 4 T cell receptor beta chains below, sequenced in a study of identical twins. MiXCR was run by TCRdb on the 5' RACE reads, yielding one entry per CDR3 protein. The sample consists of some 760,000 distinct CDR3 sequences, 15% to 20% of them appearing once. These same records also appear under a second study, on T cells expressing NK-cell markers.

The source material was PBMCs. These TCRs come from a woman aged 18-29 years in good health.

This clonotype showed up just a few times. The genes are TRBV10-1 and TRBJ2-1; TRBD2 matches at 7 bases. CDR1 and CDR2 from the germline V gene are WNHNN and SYGVQD (reference sequence). The trim removed 7 bases at V and 6 bases at J, leaving 6 bases unmatched. There are 13 residues in the CDR3. CDR3 in DNA: TGCGCCAGCAATGACTGGGAGGGCAATGAGCAGTTCTTC. It translates to CASNDWEGNEQFF.

The rearrangement joins TRBV29-1 to TRBJ2-1, with D possibly being TRBD2 (6 bases). CDR3 length: 13 amino acids. The germline V and J ends were trimmed by 6 bases and 7 bases, with 16 bases remaining between them. In germline, CDR1 is SQVTM, CDR2 ANQGSEA. CDR3 nucleotides: TGCAGCGTCACGGGACTTGGGGGGAATGAGCAGTTCTTC. This gives the protein CSVTGLGGNEQFF.

The chain couples TRBV20-1 to TRBJ2-5; 7 positions match TRBD2. The V and J ends lost 2 bases and 5 bases, in that order; junction bases with no gene match: 8. The CDR3 has 14 residues. The germline V gene encodes CDR1 DFQATT and CDR2 SNEGSKA (reference sequence). The CDR3 loop reads CSARPGTGGETQYF. The CDR3 coding sequence is TGCAGTGCTAGACCCGGGACCGGGGGGGAGACCCAGTACTTC.

The chain carries TRBV27 and TRBJ2-1; 8 bases are shared with TRBD1. Germline V CDR1 and CDR2: MNHEY, SMNVEV (reference sequence). V was pared by 6 bases and J by 1 base, with 5 bases of the junction left unmatched. This CDR3 is built from 15 residues. Written as DNA, the CDR3 is TGTGCCAGCAGAGACAGGGGTGGTTCCTACAATGAGCAGTTCTTC. Translated: CASRDRGGSYNEQFF.